These 31 T cell receptor beta chains share one sample of origin, sequenced in a study of blood T cell repertoires in COVID-19. Method: immunoSEQ multiplex PCR; TCRdb's copy keeps in-frame clones and lacks some. The sample holds 180,000 or so clones; about four fifths are singletons and the top ten take roughly 8%. The source material was peripheral blood. Every receptor here comes from a man aged 35-49 years who had recovered from COVID-19.

This sequence joins TRBV28 and TRBJ2-7; 8 nucleotides line up with TRBD2. The CDR3 has 14 residues. Germline assignment: CDR1 MDHEN and CDR2 SYDVKM. Losses at the gene ends were 8 bases for V and 2 bases for J; bases not matched to a gene: 8. The CDR3: CASAPGLGPYEQYF. The CDR3 coding sequence is TGTGCCAGCGCCCCGGGACTAGGCCCCTACGAGCAGTACTTC.

This chain connects TRBV12-3 or TRBV12-4 to TRBJ2-7; the match to TRBD1 covers 8 bases. Losses at the gene ends were 6 bases for V and 5 bases for J; bases not matched to a gene: 6. The CDR3 totals 13 residues. The CDR3 loop is CASSSDRADEQYF. CDR3 in DNA: TGTGCCAGCAGCTCGGACAGGGCCGACGAGCAGTACTTC.

The chain has TRBV6-2 or TRBV6-3 and TRBJ2-7; TRBD1 matches 8 bases. The CDR3 covers 14 residues. Germline CDR1 MNHEY, CDR2 SVGEGT. V dropped 5 bases and J dropped 3; count of bases not matched to a gene: 6. The DNA of the CDR3 is TGTGCCAGCAGTAACTACGGACAGGGCTACGAGCAGTACTTC. Its translation: CASSNYGQGYEQYF.

CDR3 amino acids: CASSRTRSGYTF. Here the CDR3 DNA reads TGTGCCAGCAGCCGTACGCGATCGGGCTACACCTTC. The V call is TRBV7-9, the J call TRBJ1-2; D unclear. In germline, CDR1 is SEHNR, CDR2 FQNEAQ (reference sequence). The CDR3 loop spans 12 amino acids. V lost 5 bases and J 8 bases, leaving 12 bases between the germline ends.

The V and J genes are TRBV6-2 or TRBV6-3 and TRBJ2-5; perhaps TRBD2 as D (5 bases). Trimming removed 6 bases at V and 6 bases at J, with 11 bases between. This CDR3 spans 12 amino acids. Germline values: CDR1 MNHEY, CDR2 SVGEGT. The CDR3, as DNA: TGTGCCAGCAGCCTTGAGGGAAAGACCCAGTACTTC. Its protein is CASSLEGKTQYF.

The chain combines TRBV20-1 with TRBJ2-1; D not resolved. Germline V gene data show CDR1 as DFQATT and CDR2 as SNEGSKA (reference sequence). The CDR3 sequence is 15 residues long. V was trimmed by 3 bases and J by 2 bases, leaving 14 bases between them. CDR3 protein: CSASASVEAYNEQFF. CDR3 sequence (DNA): TGCAGTGCTAGTGCATCGGTTGAGGCCTACAATGAGCAGTTCTTC.

The rearrangement joins TRBV29-1 to TRBJ2-5, with D unclear. Germline CDR1 SQVTM, CDR2 ANQGSEA. V was shortened by 8 bases and J by 5 bases, with 12 bases between the two germline ends. The CDR3 consists of 11 residues. The CDR3 DNA reads as TGCAGCATTTCAGAGGTGGAGACCCAGTACTTC. It specifies CSISEVETQYF. Full variable domain (missing parts from reference TRBV29-1 and TRBJ2-5): SAVISQKPSRDICQRGTSLTIQCQVDSQVTMMFWYRQQPGQSLTLIATANQGSEATYESGFVIDKFPISRPNLTFSTLTVSNMSPEDSSIYLCSISEVETQYFGPGTRLLVL.

V is TRBV10-3 and J is TRBJ2-7; TRBD2 agrees at 8 bases. V trimming: 8 bases; J trimming: 7 bases; junction bases outside the gene matches: 16. Germline V gene lookup returns CDR1 ENHRY and CDR2 SYGVKD. CDR3 length: 15 residues. The CDR3 region has the DNA TGTGCCATCGGGGGGACTAGTCCAACGGGTGGGGAGCAGTACTTC. It translates to CAIGGTSPTGGEQYF.

The chain recombines TRBV7-9 with TRBJ2-3; TRBD1 might be the D (5 bases). Germline V gives CDR1 SEHNR, CDR2 FQNEAQ (reference sequence). Trimming stripped 5 bases from V and 3 bases from J, with 6 bases between. This CDR3 has 12 amino acids. CDR3 loop: CASSKGTDTQYF. As DNA, the CDR3 is TGTGCCAGCAGCAAGGGGACAGATACGCAGTATTTT. Complete variable domain (other parts from reference TRBV7-9 and TRBJ2-3): DTGVSQNPRHKITKRGQNVTFRCDPISEHNRLYWYRQTLGQGPEFLTYFQNEAQLEKSRLLSDRFSAERPKGSFSTLEIQRTEQGDSAMYLCASSKGTDTQYFGPGTRLTVL.

J is TRBJ1-3 and V is TRBV7-2; D remains unclear. Germline V gene lookup returns CDR1 SGHTA and CDR2 FQGNSA. Between the trimmed V and J ends, which lost 6 bases and 0 bases, there was a span of 3 bases. CDR3 length: 12 amino acids. The CDR3 nucleotides read TGTGCCAGCAGTTACTCTGGAAACACCATATATTTT. Translating it yields CASSYSGNTIYF.

The chain combines TRBV11-2 with TRBJ1-3, with 8 positions matching TRBD1. The germline gives CDR1 SGHAT, CDR2 FQNNGV. CDR3 length: 16 amino acids. The junction had 4 bases not matched to a gene; V was cut back by 3 bases and J by 0 bases. The CDR3 sequence is CASSLGQAISGNTIYF. The CDR3 DNA reads TGTGCCAGCAGCTTGGGACAGGCCATCTCTGGAAACACCATATATTTT.

The chain has TRBV21-1 and TRBJ1-2; the tabulated D call, TRBD1, remains unverified against the DNA. TRBV21-1 is classified as a pseudogene. The CDR3 is 16 residues long. The CDR3 nucleotides are TGTGCCAGCAGCAAATTCGACAGGAGAACTAACTATGGCTACACCTTC. This gives the protein CASSKFDRRTNYGYTF.

The chain joins TRBV19 to TRBJ2-1, with a weak D call TRBD1 (5 bases). In germline, CDR1 is LNHDA, CDR2 SQIVND (reference sequence). Trimming took off 5 bases at V and 8 bases at J, with 16 bases between the two ends. CDR3 length equals 14 residues. The DNA for the CDR3 is TGTGCCAGTAGTCGGACACGAGAACGGGATGAGCAGTTCTTC. Translation: CASSRTRERDEQFF.

This clone was counted a single time. The chain carries TRBV4-3 and TRBJ2-4; tentatively, D is TRBD2 (5 bases). The length of the CDR3 is 15 residues. The V and J ends lost 1 base and 2 bases respectively, with 9 bases between them. Per germline, CDR1 LGHNA and CDR2 YSLEER. The CDR3 sequence: CASSQAVGTKNIQYF. CDR3 coding DNA: TGCGCCAGCAGCCAAGCCGTCGGGACCAAAAACATTCAGTACTTC.

The chain couples TRBV2 to TRBJ2-3, with TRBD2 matching over 8 bases. The J segment lost 5 bases and the V segment lost 3 bases, leaving 13 bases of the junction unmatched. The CDR3 runs to 17 residues. CDR1 and CDR2 (germline): SNHLY, FYNNEI. CDR3 sequence: CASSDSETSAREDTQYF. The CDR3 coding sequence is TGTGCCAGCAGTGATTCTGAGACTAGCGCCCGCGAAGATACGCAGTATTTT. Full variable domain (rest looked up from reference TRBV2 and TRBJ2-3): EPEVTQTPSHQVTQMGQEVILRCVPISNHLYFYWYRQILGQKVEFLVSFYNNEISEKSEIFDDQFSVERPDGSNFTLKIRSTKLEDSAMYFCASSDSETSAREDTQYFGPGTRLTVL.

This rearrangement joins TRBV27 to TRBJ1-2; D call uncertain. The V end was cut by 3 bases, the J end by 6 bases, with 14 bases between. The CDR3 has 14 amino acids. Looked up from germline, CDR1 is MNHEY and CDR2 is SMNVEV (reference sequence). The CDR3 nucleotides are TGTGCCAGCAGTTTGAACTGGGCCCAACATGGCTACACCTTC. Amino acid sequence: CASSLNWAQHGYTF.

The chain has TRBV6-5 and TRBJ2-7; weak D call: TRBD1 (9 bases). The germline CDR1 and CDR2 sequences are MNHEY and SVGAGI. The CDR3 is made up of 15 amino acids. V was cut by 5 bases and J by 3 bases, with 17 bases left in between. CDR3 in amino acids: CASSPGGTGFYEQYF. The CDR3 DNA reads as TGTGCCAGCAGTCCGGGAGGGACAGGGTTCTACGAGCAGTACTTC.

The V and J genes are TRBV6-2 or TRBV6-3 and TRBJ2-1; 11 nucleotides align to TRBD1. The CDR3 loop spans 15 amino acids. Per the germline V gene, CDR1 is MNHEY and CDR2 is SVGEGT. The V and J ends lost 6 bases and 8 bases, in that order; junction bases with no gene match: 9. The CDR3 spells CASSPFWTGGDEQFF. For the CDR3, the DNA is TGTGCCAGCAGCCCCTTTTGGACAGGGGGCGATGAGCAGTTCTTC.

CDR3 protein: CASSTGQGGAVHEQYF. For the CDR3, the DNA is TGTGCCAGCAGCACCGGACAGGGGGGGGCTGTGCACGAGCAGTACTTC. This sequence joins TRBV5-8 and TRBJ2-7; 10 nucleotides align to TRBD1. V lost 4 bases to trimming and J lost 5 bases; unmatched junction nucleotides: 12. Germline CDR1 SGHTS, CDR2 YDEGEE. This CDR3 spans 16 amino acids. Based on the CDR3 plus reference TRBV5-8 and TRBJ2-7, the full variable domain is EAGVTQSPTHLIKTRGQQATLRCSPISGHTSVYWYQQALGLGLQFLLWYDEGEERNRGNFPPRFSGRQFPNYSSELNVNALELEDSALYLCASSTGQGGAVHEQYFGPGTRLTVT.

The chain joins TRBV7-2 to TRBJ1-5; 9 bases fit TRBD1. CDR1 is SGHTA, CDR2 FQGNSA, per germline. The V segment lost 1 base and the J segment 9 bases; nucleotides outside the gene matches: 7. The CDR3 has 15 amino acids. This CDR3 is CASSLEGQGLWPQHF. CDR3 sequence (DNA): TGTGCCAGCAGCTTAGAGGGACAGGGTCTCTGGCCCCAGCATTTT.

The V gene is TRBV5-1, the J gene TRBJ1-3; D might be TRBD1 (6 bases). V was trimmed by 6 bases and J by 0 bases, leaving 13 bases between them. The CDR3 sequence is 15 residues long. CDR1 is SGHRS and CDR2 is YFSETQ in the germline V gene. CDR3 nucleotide sequence: TGCGCCAGCAAGCGGGACACCAGCTCTGGAAACACCATATATTTT. The encoded protein is CASKRDTSSGNTIYF.

The chain combines TRBV19 with TRBJ2-3; the D gene is possibly TRBD2 (7 bases). CDR3 length: 17 residues. Trimming cost V 3 bases and J 1 base, with 17 bases left between them. Germline values: CDR1 LNHDA, CDR2 SQIVND (reference sequence). The CDR3 DNA reads TGTGCCAGTAGTATGCCCCGGGGGGCCTGGGGCACAGATACGCAGTATTTT. Translated, it gives CASSMPRGAWGTDTQYF.

This clone was seen only a few times. CDR3 DNA: TGCAGCGTTGTCGGTAGCCAAGAGACCCAGTACTTC. Translating it yields CSVVGSQETQYF. The rearrangement uses TRBV29-1 and TRBJ2-5, with no clear D. Trimming took 4 bases from V and 1 from J, leaving 7 bases between them. The CDR3 has 12 residues. In germline, CDR1 is SQVTM, CDR2 ANQGSEA.

As concerns this clone: The same CDR3 also results from other DNA sequences found in this sample. The chain combines TRBV19 with TRBJ2-7; 8 positions match TRBD1. Germline CDR1 reads LNHDA; CDR2 reads SQIVND (reference sequence). V gave up 1 base and J gave up 4 bases; unmatched junction bases: 0. This CDR3 is 13 amino acids long. CDR3: CASSIGQGYEQYF. DNA of the CDR3: TGTGCCAGTAGTATAGGACAGGGGTACGAGCAGTACTTC. Supplemented by reference TRBV19 and TRBJ2-7, the full variable domain reads DGGITQSPKYLFRKEGQNVTLSCEQNLNHDAMYWYRQDPGQGLRLIYYSQIVNDFQKGDIAEGYSVSREKKESFPLTVTSAQKNPTAFYLCASSIGQGYEQYFGPGTRLTVT.

This clone has a handful of counts. V and J are TRBV6-6 and TRBJ1-1; no clear D gene. The germline CDR1 and CDR2 sequences are MNHNY and SVGAGI (reference sequence). The CDR3 contains 13 residues. V lost 3 bases and J 0 bases, leaving 5 bases between the germline ends. CDR3 DNA: TGTGCCAGCAGTTATCAGTTGAACACTGAAGCTTTCTTT. Protein sequence: CASSYQLNTEAFF.

The V and J genes are TRBV18 and TRBJ1-6; D is uncertain. Per the germline V gene, CDR1 is KGHSH and CDR2 is LQKENI. The CDR3 length is 13 residues. Trimming took 3 bases from V and 9 from J, leaving 9 bases between them. CDR3 in amino acids: CASSPQEGSPLHF. The CDR3 DNA sequence: TGTGCCAGCTCACCCCAGGAGGGTTCACCCCTCCACTTT.

The CDR3 sequence is CASSSSGGMDEQFF. CDR3 DNA: TGTGCCAGCAGCTCGAGCGGGGGGATGGATGAGCAGTTCTTC. V gene TRBV5-4 combines with J gene TRBJ2-1, with 9 bases identical to TRBD2. The ends lost 3 bases at V and 8 bases at J; junction bases unmatched: 6. The CDR3 spans 14 residues. Germline CDR1 reads SGHNT; CDR2 reads YYREEE (reference sequence).

The rearrangement links TRBV3-1 (or the pseudogene TRBV3-2) to TRBJ1-2, with D possibly being TRBD1 (6 bases). This CDR3 comprises 15 residues. Germline-derived CDR1 and CDR2 are LGHDT and YNNKEL (reference sequence). With 1 base removed from V and 4 bases from J, the gap between germline ends came to 13 bases. CDR3 bases: TGTGCCAGCAGCCAAGGTCAGGGGACTAGCTATGGCTACACCTTC. Its translation is CASSQGQGTSYGYTF.

J is TRBJ2-3 and V is TRBV7-2, with D perhaps matching TRBD2 (5 bases). Per the germline V gene, CDR1 is SGHTA and CDR2 is FQGNSA. The CDR3 sequence is 15 residues long. V was cut by 7 bases and J by 6 bases, with 20 bases left in between. This chain's CDR3 is CASTQEEVSTDTQYF. In DNA form, the CDR3 reads TGTGCCAGCACCCAAGAGGAGGTATCGACCGATACGCAGTATTTT.

This chain connects TRBV27 to TRBJ2-7, with TRBD2 as a possible D gene (6 bases). Germline V gene lookup returns CDR1 MNHEY and CDR2 SMNVEV (reference sequence). V shed 1 base and J shed 7 bases, with 14 bases lying between them. The CDR3 sequence is 14 residues long. The CDR3 bases are TGTGCCAGCAGTTTATATGGAGGGGCGGATGAGCAGTACTTC. It is translated as CASSLYGGADEQYF.

This chain connects TRBV6-2 or TRBV6-3 to TRBJ2-5; possibly TRBD2 for D (5 bases). Germline V gives CDR1 MNHEY, CDR2 SVGEGT. Trimming pared 4 bases from V and 2 bases from J, leaving 14 bases between. This CDR3 is 15 amino acids long. The CDR3 reads CASSWGEMPQETQYF. In DNA, the CDR3 is TGTGCCAGCAGTTGGGGAGAGATGCCTCAAGAGACCCAGTACTTC.